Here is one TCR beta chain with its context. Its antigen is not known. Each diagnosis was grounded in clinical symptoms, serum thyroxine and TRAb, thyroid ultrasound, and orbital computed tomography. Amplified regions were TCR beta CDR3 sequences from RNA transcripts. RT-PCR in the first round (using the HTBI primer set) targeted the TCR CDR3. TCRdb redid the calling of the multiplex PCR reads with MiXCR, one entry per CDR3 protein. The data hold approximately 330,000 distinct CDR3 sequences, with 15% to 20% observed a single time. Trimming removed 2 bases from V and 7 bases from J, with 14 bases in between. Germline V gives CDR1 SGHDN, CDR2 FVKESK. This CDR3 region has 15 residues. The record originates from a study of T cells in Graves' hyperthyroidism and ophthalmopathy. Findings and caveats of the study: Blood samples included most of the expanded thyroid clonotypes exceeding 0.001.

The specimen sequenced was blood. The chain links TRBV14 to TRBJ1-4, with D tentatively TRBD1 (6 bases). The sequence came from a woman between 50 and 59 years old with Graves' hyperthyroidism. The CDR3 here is CASSQYGGPGEKLFF. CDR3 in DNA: TGTGCCAGCAGCCAATACGGGGGGCCGGGTGAAAAACTGTTTTTT. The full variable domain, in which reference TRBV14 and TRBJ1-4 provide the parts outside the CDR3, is EAGVTQFPSHSVIEKGQTVTLRCDPISGHDNLYWYRRVMGKEIKFLLHFVKESKQDESGMPNNRFLAERTGGTYSTLKVQPAELEDSGVYFCASSQYGGPGEKLFFGSGTQLSVL.